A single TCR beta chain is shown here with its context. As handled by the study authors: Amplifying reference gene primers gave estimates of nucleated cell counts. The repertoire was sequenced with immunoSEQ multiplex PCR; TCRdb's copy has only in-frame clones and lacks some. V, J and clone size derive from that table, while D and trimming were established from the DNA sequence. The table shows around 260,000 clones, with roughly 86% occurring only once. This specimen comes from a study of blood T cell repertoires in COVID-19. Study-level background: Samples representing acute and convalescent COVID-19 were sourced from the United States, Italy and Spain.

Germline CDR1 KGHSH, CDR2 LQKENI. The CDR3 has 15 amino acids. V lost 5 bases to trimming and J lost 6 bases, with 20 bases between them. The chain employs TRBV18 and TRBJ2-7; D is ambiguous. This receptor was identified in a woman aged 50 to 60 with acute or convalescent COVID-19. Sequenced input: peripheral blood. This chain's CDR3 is CASSNQFGPPTEQYF. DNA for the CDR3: TGTGCCAGCTCAAACCAATTCGGTCCGCCCACCGAGCAGTACTTC.